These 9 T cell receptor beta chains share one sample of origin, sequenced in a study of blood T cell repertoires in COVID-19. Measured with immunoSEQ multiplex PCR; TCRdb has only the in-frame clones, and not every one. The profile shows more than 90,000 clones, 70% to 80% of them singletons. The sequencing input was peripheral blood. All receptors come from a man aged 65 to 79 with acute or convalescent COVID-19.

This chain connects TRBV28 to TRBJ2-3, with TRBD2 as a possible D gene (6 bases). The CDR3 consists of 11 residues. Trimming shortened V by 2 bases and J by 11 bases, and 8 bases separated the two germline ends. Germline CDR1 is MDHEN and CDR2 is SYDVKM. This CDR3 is CASSLPTRQYF. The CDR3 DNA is TGTGCCAGCAGTTTACCGACTAGGCAGTATTTT.

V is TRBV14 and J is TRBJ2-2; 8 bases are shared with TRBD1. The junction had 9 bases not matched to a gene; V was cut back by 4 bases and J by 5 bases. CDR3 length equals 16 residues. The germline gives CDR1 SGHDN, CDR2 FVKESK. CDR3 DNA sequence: TGTGCCAGCAGCCGCCGACAGGGGTCGGGGACCGGGGAGCTGTTTTTT. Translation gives CASSRRQGSGTGELFF.

CDR3 sequence (DNA): TGTGCCAGCAGCCAAGACGGACGGGGGAATACGGAGCAGTACTTC. As protein: CASSQDGRGNTEQYF. This sequence joins TRBV3-1 (or the pseudogene TRBV3-2) and TRBJ2-7; weak D call: TRBD2 (6 bases). V dropped 0 bases and J dropped 7 bases, with 16 bases sitting between them. Germline CDR1 and CDR2: LGHDT and YNNKEL (reference sequence). The CDR3 covers 15 residues.

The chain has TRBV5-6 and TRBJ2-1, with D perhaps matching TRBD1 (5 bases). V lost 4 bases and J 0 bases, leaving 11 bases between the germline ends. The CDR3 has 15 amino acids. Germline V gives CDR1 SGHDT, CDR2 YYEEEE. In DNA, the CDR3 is TGTGCCAGCAGCGGCGCAGGGCGCTCCTACAATGAGCAGTTCTTC. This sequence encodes CASSGAGRSYNEQFF. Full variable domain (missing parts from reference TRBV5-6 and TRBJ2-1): DAGVTQSPTHLIKTRGQQVTLRCSPKSGHDTVSWYQQALGQGPQFIFQYYEEEERQRGNFPDRFSGHQFPNYSSELNVNALLLGDSALYLCASSGAGRSYNEQFFGPGTRLTVL.

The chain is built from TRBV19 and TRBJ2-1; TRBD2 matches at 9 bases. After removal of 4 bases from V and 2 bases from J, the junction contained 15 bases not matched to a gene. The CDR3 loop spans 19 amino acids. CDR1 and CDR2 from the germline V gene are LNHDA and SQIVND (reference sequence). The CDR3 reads CASSTTPQGGGGAYNEQFF. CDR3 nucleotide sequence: TGTGCCAGTAGTACCACCCCCCAGGGGGGCGGGGGGGCCTACAATGAGCAGTTCTTC.

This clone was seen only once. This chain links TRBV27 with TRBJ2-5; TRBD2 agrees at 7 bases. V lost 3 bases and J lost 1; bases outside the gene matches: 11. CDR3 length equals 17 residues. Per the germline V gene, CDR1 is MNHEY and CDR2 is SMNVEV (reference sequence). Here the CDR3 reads CASSFLRGGWAQETQYF. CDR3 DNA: TGTGCCAGCAGTTTCCTCCGCGGGGGTTGGGCCCAAGAGACCCAGTACTTC.

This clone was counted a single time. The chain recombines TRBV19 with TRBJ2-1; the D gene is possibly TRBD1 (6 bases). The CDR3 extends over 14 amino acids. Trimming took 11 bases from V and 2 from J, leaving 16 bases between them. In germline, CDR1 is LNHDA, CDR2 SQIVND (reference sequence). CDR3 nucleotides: TGTGCCTCGGGAAGAGGGACACCCTACAATGAGCAGTTCTTC. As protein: CASGRGTPYNEQFF.

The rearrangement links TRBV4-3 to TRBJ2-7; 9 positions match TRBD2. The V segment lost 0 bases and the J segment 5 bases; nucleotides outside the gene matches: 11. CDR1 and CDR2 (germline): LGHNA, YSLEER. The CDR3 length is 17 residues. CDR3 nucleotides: TGCGCCAGCAGCCAAGATACTCGGCGGGGGGGAAAGGACGAGCAGTACTTC. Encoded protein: CASSQDTRRGGKDEQYF.

CDR3 residues: CASSTQQGVNEAFF. DNA of the CDR3: TGCGCCAGCAGCACCCAACAGGGAGTGAATGAAGCTTTCTTT. This rearrangement joins TRBV4-3 to TRBJ1-1; possible D gene TRBD1, 6 bases. CDR1 and CDR2 from the germline V gene are LGHNA and YSLEER. This CDR3 contains 14 residues. The V end was cut by 5 bases, the J end by 7 bases, with 17 bases between.